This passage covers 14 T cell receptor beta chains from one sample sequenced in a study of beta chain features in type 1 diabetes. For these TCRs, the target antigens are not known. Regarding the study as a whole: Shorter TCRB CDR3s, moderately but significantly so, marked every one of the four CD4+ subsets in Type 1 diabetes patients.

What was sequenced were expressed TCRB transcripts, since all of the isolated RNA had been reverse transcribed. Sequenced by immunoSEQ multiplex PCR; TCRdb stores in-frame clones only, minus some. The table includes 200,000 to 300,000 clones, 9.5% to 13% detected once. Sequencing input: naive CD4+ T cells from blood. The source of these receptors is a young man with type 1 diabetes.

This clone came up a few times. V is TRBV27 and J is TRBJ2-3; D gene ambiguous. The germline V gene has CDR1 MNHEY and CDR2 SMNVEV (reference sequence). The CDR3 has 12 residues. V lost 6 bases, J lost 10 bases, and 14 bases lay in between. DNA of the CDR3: TGTGCCAGCAGCTCCGTCCCAATAGCGCAGTATTTT. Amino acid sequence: CASSSVPIAQYF.

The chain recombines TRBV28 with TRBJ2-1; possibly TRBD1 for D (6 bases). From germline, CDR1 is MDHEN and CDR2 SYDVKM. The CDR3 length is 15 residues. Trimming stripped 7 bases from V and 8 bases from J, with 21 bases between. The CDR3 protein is CASNSMYRAGDEQFF. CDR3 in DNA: TGTGCCAGCAACTCGATGTACAGGGCCGGCGATGAGCAGTTCTTC.

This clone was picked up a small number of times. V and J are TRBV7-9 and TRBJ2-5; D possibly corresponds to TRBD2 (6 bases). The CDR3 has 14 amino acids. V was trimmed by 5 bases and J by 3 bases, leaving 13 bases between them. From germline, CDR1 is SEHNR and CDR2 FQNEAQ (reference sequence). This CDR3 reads CASSPGLSEETQYF. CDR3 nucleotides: TGTGCCAGCAGCCCGGGACTGTCCGAAGAGACCCAGTACTTC. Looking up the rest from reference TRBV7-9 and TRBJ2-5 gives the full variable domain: DTGVSQNPRHKITKRGQNVTFRCDPISEHNRLYWYRQTLGQGPEFLTYFQNEAQLEKSRLLSDRFSAERPKGSFSTLEIQRTEQGDSAMYLCASSPGLSEETQYFGPGTRLLVL.

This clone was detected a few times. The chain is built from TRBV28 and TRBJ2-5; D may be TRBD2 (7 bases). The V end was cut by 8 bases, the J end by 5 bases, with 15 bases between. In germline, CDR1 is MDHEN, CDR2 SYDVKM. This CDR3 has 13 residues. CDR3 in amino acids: CASGGGVTETQYF. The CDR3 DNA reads TGTGCCAGCGGAGGGGGGGTAACGGAGACCCAGTACTTC.

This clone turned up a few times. CDR3 in amino acids: CASTPGTPSWEAFF. DNA of the CDR3: TGCGCCAGCACCCCCGGGACACCTTCTTGGGAAGCTTTCTTT. The chain joins TRBV23-1 to TRBJ1-1; D might be TRBD1 (6 bases). TRBV23-1 is identified as an open reading frame with a role that is uncertain. This CDR3 contains 14 residues. V was shortened by 7 bases and J by 8 bases, with 20 bases between the two germline ends.

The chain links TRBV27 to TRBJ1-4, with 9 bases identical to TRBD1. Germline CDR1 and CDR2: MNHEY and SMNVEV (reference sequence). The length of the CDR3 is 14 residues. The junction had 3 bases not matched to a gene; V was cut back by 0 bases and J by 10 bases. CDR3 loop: CASSLSGQGGKLFF. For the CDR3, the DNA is TGTGCCAGCAGTTTATCGGGACAGGGCGGAAAACTGTTTTTT. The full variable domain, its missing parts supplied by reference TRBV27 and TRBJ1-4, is EAQVTQNPRYLITVTGKKLTVTCSQNMNHEYMSWYRQDPGLGLRQIYYSMNVEVTDKGDVPEGYKVSRKEKRNFPLILESPSPNQTSLYFCASSLSGQGGKLFFGSGTQLSVL.

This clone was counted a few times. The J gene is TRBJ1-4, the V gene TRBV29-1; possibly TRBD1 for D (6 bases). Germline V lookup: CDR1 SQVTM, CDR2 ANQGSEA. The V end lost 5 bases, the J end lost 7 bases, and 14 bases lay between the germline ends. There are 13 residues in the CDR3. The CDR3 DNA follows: TGCAGCGTTAAGACAGGTTGGGTTGAAAAACTGTTTTTT. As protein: CSVKTGWVEKLFF. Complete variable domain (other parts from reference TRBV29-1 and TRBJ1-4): SAVISQKPSRDICQRGTSLTIQCQVDSQVTMMFWYRQQPGQSLTLIATANQGSEATYESGFVIDKFPISRPNLTFSTLTVSNMSPEDSSIYLCSVKTGWVEKLFFGSGTQLSVL.

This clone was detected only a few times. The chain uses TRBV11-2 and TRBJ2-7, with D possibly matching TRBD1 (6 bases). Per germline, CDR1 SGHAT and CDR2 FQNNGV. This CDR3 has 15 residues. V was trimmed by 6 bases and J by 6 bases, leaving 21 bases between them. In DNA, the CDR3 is TGTGCCAGCAGTGCTAATGGGGGCGCAACGGGCGAGCAGTACTTC. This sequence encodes CASSANGGATGEQYF.

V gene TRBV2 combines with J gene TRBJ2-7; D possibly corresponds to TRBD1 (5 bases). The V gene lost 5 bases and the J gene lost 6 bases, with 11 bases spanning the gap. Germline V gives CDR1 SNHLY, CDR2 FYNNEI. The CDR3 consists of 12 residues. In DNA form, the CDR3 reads TGTGCCAGCAGTCGGACATCAAGCGAGCAGTACTTC. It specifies CASSRTSSEQYF.

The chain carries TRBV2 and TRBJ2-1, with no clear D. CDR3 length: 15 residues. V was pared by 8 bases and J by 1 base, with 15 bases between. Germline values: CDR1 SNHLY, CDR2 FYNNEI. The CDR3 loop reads CASLPLGRSYNEQFF. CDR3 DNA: TGTGCCAGCCTACCTTTGGGCAGATCCTACAATGAGCAGTTCTTC.

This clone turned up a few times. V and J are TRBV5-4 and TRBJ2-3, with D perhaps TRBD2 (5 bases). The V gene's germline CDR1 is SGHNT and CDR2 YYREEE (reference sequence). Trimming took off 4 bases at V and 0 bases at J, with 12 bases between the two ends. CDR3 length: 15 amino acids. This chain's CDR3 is CASSPKTGSTDTQYF. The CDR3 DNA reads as TGTGCCAGCAGCCCTAAGACGGGGAGCACAGATACGCAGTATTTT. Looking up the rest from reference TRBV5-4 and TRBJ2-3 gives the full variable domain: ETGVTQSPTHLIKTRGQQVTLRCSSQSGHNTVSWYQQALGQGPQFIFQYYREEENGRGNFPPRFSGLQFPNYSSELNVNALELDDSALYLCASSPKTGSTDTQYFGPGTRLTVL.

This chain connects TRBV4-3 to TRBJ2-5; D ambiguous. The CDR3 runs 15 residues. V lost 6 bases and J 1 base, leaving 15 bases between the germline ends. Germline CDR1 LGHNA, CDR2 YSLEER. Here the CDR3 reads CASSYTVHPQETQYF. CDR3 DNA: TGCGCCAGCAGTTATACAGTTCACCCCCAAGAGACCCAGTACTTC.

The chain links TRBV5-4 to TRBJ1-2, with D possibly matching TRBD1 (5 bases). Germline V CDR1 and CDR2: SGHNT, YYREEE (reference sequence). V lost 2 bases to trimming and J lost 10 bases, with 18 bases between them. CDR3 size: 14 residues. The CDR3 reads CASSLAGLGSNYTF. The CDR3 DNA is TGTGCCAGCAGCTTAGCGGGACTGGGATCAAACTACACCTTC.

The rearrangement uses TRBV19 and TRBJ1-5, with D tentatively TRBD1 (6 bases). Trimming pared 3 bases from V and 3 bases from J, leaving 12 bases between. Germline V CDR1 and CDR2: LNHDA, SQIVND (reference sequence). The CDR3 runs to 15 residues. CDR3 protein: CASSMQGYYNQPQHF. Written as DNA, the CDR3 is TGTGCCAGTAGTATGCAGGGGTACTACAATCAGCCCCAGCATTTT.